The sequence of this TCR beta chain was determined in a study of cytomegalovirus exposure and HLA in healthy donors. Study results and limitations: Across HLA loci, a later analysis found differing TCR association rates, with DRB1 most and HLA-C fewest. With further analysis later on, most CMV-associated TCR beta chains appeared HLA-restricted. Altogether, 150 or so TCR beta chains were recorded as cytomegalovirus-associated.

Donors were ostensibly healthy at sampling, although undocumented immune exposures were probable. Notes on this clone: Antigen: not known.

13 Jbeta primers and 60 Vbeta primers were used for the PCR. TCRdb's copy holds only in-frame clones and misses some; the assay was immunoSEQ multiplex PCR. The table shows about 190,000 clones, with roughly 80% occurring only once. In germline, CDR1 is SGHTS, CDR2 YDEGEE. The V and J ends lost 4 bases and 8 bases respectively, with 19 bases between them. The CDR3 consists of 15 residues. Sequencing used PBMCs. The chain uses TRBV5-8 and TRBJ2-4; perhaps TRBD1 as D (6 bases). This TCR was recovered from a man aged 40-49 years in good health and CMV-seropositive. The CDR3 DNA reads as TGTGCCAGCAGCCCCCGGGACACCCACTCGGACATTCAGTACTTC. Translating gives CASSPRDTHSDIQYF.